These T cell receptor beta chains were read from a single sample in a study of CD8+ T cells in alopecia areata. The protocol was immunoSEQ multiplex PCR, while the TCRdb copy is restricted to in-frame clones and leaves out a portion. The sample holds roughly 65,000 clones, approximately 46% seen once. The sample here was CD8+ T cells sorted from blood, taken at week 0. The receptor set was obtained from a human donor with alopecia areata. CDR3s include the opening cysteine and the closing phenylalanine or tryptophan. D genes are given only for firm matches. Some rows have no size entry. The others give once, few or many, or a class for an expanded clone.

>-|TRBJ2-2|TRBV5-1|-
CASAHPYSGELFF
TGCGCCAGCGCCCATCCGTACTCCGGGGAGCTGTTTTTT
>-|TRBJ1-2|TRBV30|-
CAWRDLTWGYTF
TGTGCCTGGAGGGACCTCACGTGGGGCTACACCTTC
>few|TRBJ2-3|TRBV28|-
CASSLQGEADTQYF
TGTGCCAGCAGTTTACAGGGGGAGGCAGATACGCAGTATTTT
>-|TRBJ2-1|TRBV30|TRBD1
CAWDRAEPYNEQFF
TGTGCCTGGGACAGGGCCGAGCCCTACAATGAGCAGTTCTTC
>medium-sized|TRBJ2-2|TRBV19|TRBD2
CASTPWASGGTGELFF
TGTGCCAGTACCCCGTGGGCTAGCGGAGGGACCGGGGAGCTGTTTTTT
>-|TRBJ1-2|TRBV29-1|-
CSVEDLGGNNYGYTF
TGCAGCGTTGAAGATCTCGGGGGGAATAACTATGGCTACACCTTC
>-|TRBJ2-7|TRBV4-1|TRBD1
CASSDPGETGIYEQYF
TGCGCCAGCAGCGACCCAGGTGAGACAGGGATCTACGAGCAGTACTTC
>-|TRBJ2-7|TRBV29-1|-
CSVESSYEQYF
TGCAGCGTTGAATCTAGCTACGAGCAGTACTTC
>-|TRBJ2-1|TRBV7-8|-
CASSLAALATEQFF
TGTGCCAGCAGCTTAGCGGCCTTGGCTACTGAGCAGTTCTTC
>few|TRBJ2-7|TRBV5-1|TRBD2
CASSLGETSFRSYEQYF
TGCGCCAGCAGCTTGGGAGAGACTAGCTTTAGAAGCTACGAGCAGTACTTC
>-|TRBJ1-1|TRBV14|-
CASSQWDGWGAFF
TGTGCCAGCAGCCAATGGGACGGATGGGGGGCTTTCTTT
>-|TRBJ2-7|TRBV29-1|-
CSVVAGHKSNSEQYF
TGCAGCGTTGTAGCCGGGCACAAATCGAACTCCGAGCAGTACTTC
>-|TRBJ2-1|TRBV28|TRBD1
CASSWDRQINEQFF
TGTGCCAGCAGTTGGGACAGGCAAATCAATGAGCAGTTCTTC
>-|TRBJ1-5|TRBV4-3|-
CASSQDSQVNQPQHF
TGCGCCAGCAGCCAAGATTCGCAGGTTAATCAGCCCCAGCATTTT
>-|TRBJ1-2|TRBV7-9|-
CASSSSYGYTF
TGTGCCAGCAGCTCCTCCTATGGCTACACCTTC
>few|TRBJ2-1|TRBV5-8|-
CASSLAIRVGSDEQFF
TGTGCCAGCAGCTTGGCGATCAGGGTAGGTTCGGATGAGCAGTTCTTC
>-|TRBJ1-5|TRBV27|-
CASSPSPNQPQHF
TGTGCCAGCAGCCCATCGCCCAATCAGCCCCAGCATTTT
>few|TRBJ2-1|TRBV4-1|-
CASSQVGQGDEQFF
TGCGCCAGCAGCCAAGTCGGCCAGGGCGATGAGCAGTTCTTC
>-|TRBJ2-2|TRBV7-9|-
CASSFNSAGPGELFF
TGTGCCAGCAGCTTTAATTCGGCGGGTCCTGGGGAGCTGTTTTTT
>few|TRBJ2-3|TRBV19|-
CASSIVSVDTQYF
TGTGCCAGTAGTATAGTGTCGGTAGATACGCAGTATTTT
>few|TRBJ2-5|TRBV28|-
CASGGPGGQETQYF
TGTGCCAGCGGGGGTCCCGGGGGTCAAGAGACCCAGTACTTC
>-|TRBJ2-7|TRBV29-1|TRBD2
CSVRSGSSYEQYF
TGCAGCGTGCGAAGCGGGAGCTCCTACGAGCAGTACTTC
>few|TRBJ2-6|TRBV7-9|TRBD1
CASSSNEQGAGANVLTF
TGTGCCAGCAGCTCGAATGAACAGGGGGCTGGGGCCAACGTCCTGACTTTC
>few|TRBJ2-7|TRBV2|-
CASSGSRGYEQYF
TGTGCCAGCAGTGGGTCCAGGGGTTACGAGCAGTACTTC
>-|TRBJ2-2|TRBV7-9|-
CASSSLGVNTGELFF
TGTGCCAGCAGCTCATTGGGGGTGAACACCGGGGAGCTGTTTTTT
>-|TRBJ1-5|TRBV15|-
CVHGRRWHF
TGTGTCCACGGACGGCGGTGGCATTTT
>-|TRBJ2-1|TRBV7-9|-
CASSLVLARYNEQFF
TGTGCCAGCAGCTTAGTTCTAGCGAGGTACAATGAGCAGTTCTTC
>-|TRBJ2-5|TRBV25-1|-
CASSEYKGDPFRETQYF
TGTGCCAGCAGTGAATATAAGGGGGACCCCTTCAGGGAGACCCAGTACTTC
>-|TRBJ1-4|TRBV29-1|-
CSVIGSTNEKLFF
TGCAGCGTTATAGGTTCAACTAATGAAAAACTGTTTTTT
>few|TRBJ2-3|TRBV7-9|-
CASSSSGSGPNTQYF
TGTGCCAGCAGCTCCTCAGGGTCGGGGCCCAATACGCAGTATTTT
>-|TRBJ2-1|TRBV9|-
CASSDSGPSQFF
TGTGCCAGCAGCGATTCAGGGCCCTCCCAGTTCTTC
>-|TRBJ2-7|TRBV9|-
CASSTLGGEQYF
TGTGCCAGCAGTACCTTAGGAGGGGAGCAGTACTTC
>few|TRBJ2-1|TRBV10-3|TRBD1
CAISPPGQGLFF
TGTGCCATTTCCCCCCCGGGACAGGGGTTGTTCTTC
>-|TRBJ2-7|TRBV2|-
CASSGTDLEQYF
TGTGCCAGCAGTGGGACAGACCTTGAGCAGTACTTC
>many|TRBJ2-1|TRBV7-2|TRBD2
CASSLTLLAGIGNEQFF
TGTGCCAGCAGCTTAACCCTACTAGCGGGAATCGGGAATGAGCAGTTCTTC
>-|TRBJ1-2|TRBV29-1|-
CSVVVGDGYTF
TGCAGCGTTGTGGTCGGGGACGGCTACACCTTC
>few|TRBJ2-1|TRBV19|TRBD2
CASSIFSGLAGSWAYNEQFF
TGTGCCAGTAGTATATTTTCCGGACTAGCGGGCTCTTGGGCCTACAATGAGCAGTTCTTC
>-|TRBJ2-3|TRBV9|-
CASSVYTDTQYF
TGTGCCAGCAGCGTGTACACAGATACGCAGTATTTT
>-|TRBJ2-7|TRBV28|-
CASSSANRDLTYYEQYF
TGTGCCAGCAGTTCCGCTAACAGGGACCTAACTTACTACGAGCAGTACTTC
>few|TRBJ2-3|TRBV29-1|-
CSVPLRQDTQYF
TGCAGCGTGCCCTTAAGACAAGATACGCAGTATTTT
>-|TRBJ2-1|TRBV7-9|TRBD2
CASLRSGIAEQFF
TGTGCCAGCCTACGAAGCGGGATAGCGGAGCAGTTCTTC
>-|TRBJ2-1|TRBV12-5|-
CASGFLNNEQFF
TGTGCTAGTGGTTTTCTTAACAATGAGCAGTTCTTC
>-|TRBJ2-1|TRBV30|TRBD2
CAWSVLAANEQFF
TGTGCCTGGAGTGTACTAGCGGCCAATGAGCAGTTCTTC
>-|TRBJ2-7|TRBV4-1|TRBD2
CASSQDSGLGTYEQYF
TGCGCCAGCAGCCAAGATTCCGGACTAGGGACCTACGAGCAGTACTTC
>-|TRBJ2-2|TRBV29-1|-
CSVPQEGGELFF
TGCAGCGTTCCCCAAGAGGGCGGGGAGCTGTTTTTT
>few|TRBJ2-1|TRBV6-5|-
CASSPGARDEQFF
TGTGCCAGCAGTCCGGGGGCACGGGATGAGCAGTTCTTC
>-|TRBJ2-7|TRBV6-5|-
CASRPRGRKDEQYF
TGTGCCAGCAGACCCCGGGGCCGTAAAGACGAGCAGTACTTC
>-|TRBJ2-3|TRBV30|TRBD2
CAWAGLATSTDTQYF
TGTGCCTGGGCGGGACTAGCGACTAGCACAGATACGCAGTATTTT
>-|TRBJ1-4|TRBV11-1|TRBD1
CASSPRQGEATNEKLFF
TGTGCCAGCAGCCCGCGACAGGGAGAGGCGACTAATGAAAAACTGTTTTTT
>few|TRBJ1-5|TRBV4-3|-
CASSQEGNSNQPQHF
TGCGCCAGCAGCCAAGAGGGGAATAGCAATCAGCCCCAGCATTTT
>many|TRBJ2-5|TRBV6-5|-
CASSSSSGTQYF
TGTGCCAGCAGTTCGTCGTCCGGGACCCAGTACTTC
>few|TRBJ2-3|TRBV7-9|-
CASSSRQDTQYF
TGTGCCAGCAGCTCCCGACAAGATACGCAGTATTTT
>-|TRBJ1-5|TRBV29-1|TRBD1
CSILQGNQPQHF
TGCAGCATTCTACAGGGGAATCAGCCCCAGCATTTT
>few|TRBJ2-2|TRBV2|-
CASSGTDTGELFF
TGTGCCAGCAGTGGGACAGACACCGGGGAGCTGTTTTTT
>few|TRBJ2-7|TRBV28|-
CATLGNSYEQYF
TGTGCCACCCTTGGGAATTCCTACGAGCAGTACTTC
>-|TRBJ1-2|TRBV30|-
CAWSPGDNYGYTF
TGTGCCTGGAGTCCAGGTGATAACTATGGCTACACCTTC
>-|TRBJ1-5|TRBV29-1|TRBD1
CSVLDRDNQPQHF
TGCAGCGTCCTAGACAGGGACAATCAGCCCCAGCATTTT